The present T cell receptor beta chain was sequenced within a study of cytomegalovirus exposure and HLA in healthy donors. Looking at the study overall: Assignment to the Caucasian-associated ancestry cluster applied to around four fifths of the 300 to 500 genotyped donors.

This clone turned up a few times. The PCR had 60 Vbeta and 13 Jbeta primers. Assay used: immunoSEQ multiplex PCR; TCRdb lists only in-frame clones, some missing. The data contain approximately 100,000 clones, approximately 70% of them singletons. V shed 6 bases, J shed 4 bases, and the junction held 15 bases outside the gene matches. The CDR3 loop spans 16 amino acids. Germline values: CDR1 LNHDA, CDR2 SQIVND (reference sequence). The donors comprised healthy bone marrow donors. Source material: PBMCs. The TCR sequence derives from a woman between 65 and 79 years old in good health and CMV-seropositive. This chain links TRBV19 with TRBJ2-7; TRBD1 agrees at 7 bases. The CDR3 loop reads CASSLDGQALGYEQYF. The CDR3 nucleotides read TGTGCCAGTAGCCTGGACGGACAGGCTTTGGGTTACGAGCAGTACTTC.